These T cell receptor beta chains were read from a single sample in a study of blood T cell repertoires in COVID-19. Assay: immunoSEQ multiplex PCR; the TCRdb copy retains only in-frame clones and omits some. The data hold a few hundred thousand clones, with roughly 88% observed a single time. The source material was PBMCs or T cells enriched from blood (not recorded which). These receptors all come from a woman aged 40 to 50 who had been exposed to COVID-19. CDR3s include the opening cysteine and the closing phenylalanine or tryptophan. A D gene is named only where the DNA matches it firmly. Clone size appears in some rows only: once, few, many, or a class for an expanded clone.

j_call v_call d_call clone_size cdr3_nt cdr3_aa
TRBJ1-6 TRBV5-5 TRBD1 NA TGTGCCAGCAGCTGGGACAGGGGAAGCTCCTATAATTCACCCCTCCACTTT CASSWDRGSSYNSPLHF
TRBJ1-5 TRBV4-1 NA NA TGCGCCAGCAGCCGTGGAGGGGAAGATTTGCATCAGCCCCAGCATTTT CASSRGGEDLHQPQHF
TRBJ2-7 TRBV18 NA NA TGTGCCAGCTCACGGGGCCAGGACAACGAGCAGTACTTC CASSRGQDNEQYF
TRBJ2-7 TRBV6-2/TRBV6-3 NA NA TGTGCCAGCAGTAACACGGGGGCCTACGAGCAGTACTTC CASSNTGAYEQYF
TRBJ1-1 TRBV9 NA NA TGTGCCAGCAGCGCTTCGAGGGGCAGGGGAGGGGGAGCTTTCTTT CASSASRGRGGGAFF
TRBJ1-5 TRBV3-1/TRBV3-2 NA NA TGTGCCAGCACCCACCGGGTCAGCCCGAATCAGCCCCAGCATTTT CASTHRVSPNQPQHF
TRBJ1-2 TRBV4-2 NA NA TGTGCCAGCAGCCAACCCCCTAACGCAGGGCCCCGTGACTATGGCTACACCTTC CASSQPPNAGPRDYGYTF
TRBJ1-2 TRBV12-3/TRBV12-4 NA NA TGTGCCAGCAGATCAGGGGATGACTATGGCTACACCTTC CASRSGDDYGYTF
TRBJ1-1 TRBV11-1 NA few TGTGCCAGCAGCTTAAATAGCCCTGAAGCTTTCTTT CASSLNSPEAFF
TRBJ1-1 TRBV11-3 TRBD1 NA TGTGCCAGCAGCCCCAGACAGGGCGCTGAAGCTTTCTTT CASSPRQGAEAFF
TRBJ1-1 TRBV11-3 TRBD1 NA TGTGCCAGCAGCCTCAACACAGGGGGTGAAGCTTTCTTT CASSLNTGGEAFF
TRBJ1-2 TRBV28 TRBD1 NA TGTGCCAGCATGGTCCGACAGGGGGTGGCTGGCTACACCTTC CASMVRQGVAGYTF
TRBJ1-2 TRBV29-1 NA NA TGCAGCGTTGAAGATCTAGGGGGTGGCTACACCTTC CSVEDLGGGYTF
TRBJ1-5 TRBV4-3 NA NA TGCGCCAGCAGCCAAGATATCACAGGTGAAAATCAGCCCCAGCATTTT CASSQDITGENQPQHF
TRBJ1-2 TRBV19 NA NA TGTGCCAGTAGTATAGATCTTGGAGTCTATGGCTACACCTTC CASSIDLGVYGYTF
TRBJ1-1 TRBV24-1 NA NA TGTGCCACCCAATCAGGGGTAAACACTGAAGCTTTCTTT CATQSGVNTEAFF
TRBJ1-5 TRBV5-8 TRBD1 NA TGTGCCAGCAGCGGGGGACAGGTCCAGCCCCAGCATTTT CASSGGQVQPQHF
TRBJ1-4 TRBV27 TRBD1 once TGTGCCAGCAGACTAAACAGGGGTAATGAAAAACTGTTTTTT CASRLNRGNEKLFF
TRBJ2-4 TRBV18 TRBD2 NA TGTGCCAGCACGAAGCTTCGAAGACTAGCGGATTTCGTAATGGGCAAAAACATTCAGTACTTC CASTKLRRLADFVMGKNIQYF
TRBJ1-6 TRBV11-3 TRBD1 NA TGTGCCAGCAGCTCCTGGGACAGGGTTGGTAATTCACCCCTCCACTTT CASSSWDRVGNSPLHF
TRBJ2-7 TRBV5-1 TRBD1 once TGCGCCAGCAGCCCATTAGAGGGGGACAGCTACGAGCAGTACTTC CASSPLEGDSYEQYF
TRBJ1-2 TRBV7-2 NA NA TGTGCCAGCAGCCCCTACCAGGCGCTTCAATATGGCTACACCTTC CASSPYQALQYGYTF
TRBJ1-3 TRBV28 TRBD1 NA TGTGCCAGCAGCCAACCCAACAGGGGGGGAAACACCATATATTTT CASSQPNRGGNTIYF
TRBJ2-5 TRBV6-2/TRBV6-3 TRBD1 NA TGTGCCAGCAGTTACTCGGACAGGCAAGAGACCCAGTACTTC CASSYSDRQETQYF
TRBJ1-1 TRBV19 TRBD1 once TGTGCCAGCGCCCGGGACAGGAAGAACACTGAAGCTTTCTTT CASARDRKNTEAFF
TRBJ2-3 TRBV7-6 NA NA TGTGCCAGCAGCTTAGTTGCCAGGGGTAGAGGCACAGATACGCAGTATTTT CASSLVARGRGTDTQYF
TRBJ1-6 TRBV5-1 NA NA TGTGCCAGCAGCTTGGAGGGGGGGCATGATTCACCCCTCCACTTT CASSLEGGHDSPLHF
TRBJ1-2 TRBV2 NA NA TGTGCCAGCGGGTCGGGGTACTATGGCTACACCTTC CASGSGYYGYTF
TRBJ1-1 TRBV5-4 NA once TGTGCCAGCAGCTTAGACGGTGGGGTCAGGGGAGCTTTCTTT CASSLDGGVRGAFF
TRBJ1-6 TRBV2 NA NA TGTGCCAGCAGTGCCTGGGGCACCTCCTATAATTCACCCCTCCACTTT CASSAWGTSYNSPLHF
TRBJ1-5 TRBV6-6 NA NA TGTGCCAGCAGTTACGTAGCAGGGTCTCTTCAGCCCCAGCATTTT CASSYVAGSLQPQHF
TRBJ2-3 TRBV5-4 NA once TGTGCCAGCAGCTTTAAAGTGGGAGCAGATACGCAGTATTTT CASSFKVGADTQYF
TRBJ1-5 TRBV4-1 NA NA TGCGCCAGCAGCCAAGGGAGACAGACACATCAGCCCCAGCATTTT CASSQGRQTHQPQHF
TRBJ1-5 TRBV2 NA NA TGTGCCAGCAGTGAATATCGGGGGGCAGGGCATCAGCCCCAGCATTTT CASSEYRGAGHQPQHF
TRBJ2-1 TRBV7-9 TRBD2 NA TGTGCCAGCAGCCCGACCCAACTAGCGGGGCTAGCCTACAATGAGCAGTTCTTC CASSPTQLAGLAYNEQFF
TRBJ1-2 TRBV28 NA NA TGTGCCAGCAGTCCAAGACAGCCTAATGGCTACACCTTC CASSPRQPNGYTF
TRBJ2-6 TRBV5-1 TRBD1 NA TGCGCCAGCGGGGACAGATTCTCTGGGGCCAACGTCCTGACTTTC CASGDRFSGANVLTF
TRBJ1-3 TRBV5-1 NA once TGCGCCAGCAGGGGGGGCTCTGGAAACACCATATATTTT CASRGGSGNTIYF
TRBJ1-5 TRBV5-1 NA NA TGCGCCAGCAGCTTGCAGGGGAATAGCAATCAGCCCCAGCATTTT CASSLQGNSNQPQHF
TRBJ1-1 TRBV4-3 NA NA TGCGCCAGCAGCCAAGATTGGCGGGGAAACACTGAAGCTTTCTTT CASSQDWRGNTEAFF
TRBJ1-3 TRBV30 NA NA TGTGCCTGCCCCACGGGGGGAAGCGGAAACACCATATATTTT CACPTGGSGNTIYF
TRBJ2-5 TRBV29-1 TRBD1 NA TGCAGCGTTGAAGGAACAGGGGCCCTCCAAGAGACCCAGTACTTC CSVEGTGALQETQYF
TRBJ1-2 TRBV2 TRBD1 NA TGTGCCAGCAAGGGACAGGGGTACGGCTACACCTTC CASKGQGYGYTF
TRBJ1-4 TRBV9 NA NA TGTGCCAGCACCCCCGGCGTACACAGGGAATCGGGTAATGAAAAACTGTTTTTT CASTPGVHRESGNEKLFF
TRBJ1-2 TRBV5-6 TRBD1 NA TGTGCCAGCAGTTCGGGACAGGGGAGGGACCTTAACTATGGCTACACCTTC CASSSGQGRDLNYGYTF
TRBJ2-3 TRBV4-1 NA NA TGCGCCACTAGTAGCGAGAGGATGGTTCTCGACACAGATACGCAGTATTTT CATSSERMVLDTDTQYF
TRBJ2-4 TRBV7-9 NA NA TGTGCCAGCAGCCCCACAGGGATTTCGAAAAACATTCAGTACTTC CASSPTGISKNIQYF
TRBJ2-2 TRBV5-5 NA NA TGTGCCAGCAGCCAGGTCGGAGGGACGTCCGGCCCACCCGGGGAGCTGTTTTTT CASSQVGGTSGPPGELFF
TRBJ1-1 TRBV7-8 NA NA TGTGCCAGCACCCTTAGCGGGGCGAACACTGAAGCTTTCTTT CASTLSGANTEAFF
TRBJ1-2 TRBV24-1 TRBD1 NA TGTGCCACCAGTGTAGGGGGCGGTGGCTACACCTTC CATSVGGGGYTF
TRBJ2-5 TRBV5-5 NA NA TGTGCCAGCAGCTTGGGGGAGCAAGAGACCCAGTACTTC CASSLGEQETQYF
TRBJ1-1 TRBV5-1 TRBD1 NA TGCGCCAGCAGCATCTCCGGACAGGGGAACACTGAAGCTTTCTTT CASSISGQGNTEAFF
TRBJ2-5 TRBV28 TRBD1 NA TGTGCCAGCAGCGGACGGACAGGGCGAGAGACCCAGTACTTC CASSGRTGRETQYF
TRBJ2-1 TRBV30 TRBD2 NA TGTGCCGGTGCGGGGGGAGCAGGTGAGCAGTTCTTC CAGAGGAGEQFF